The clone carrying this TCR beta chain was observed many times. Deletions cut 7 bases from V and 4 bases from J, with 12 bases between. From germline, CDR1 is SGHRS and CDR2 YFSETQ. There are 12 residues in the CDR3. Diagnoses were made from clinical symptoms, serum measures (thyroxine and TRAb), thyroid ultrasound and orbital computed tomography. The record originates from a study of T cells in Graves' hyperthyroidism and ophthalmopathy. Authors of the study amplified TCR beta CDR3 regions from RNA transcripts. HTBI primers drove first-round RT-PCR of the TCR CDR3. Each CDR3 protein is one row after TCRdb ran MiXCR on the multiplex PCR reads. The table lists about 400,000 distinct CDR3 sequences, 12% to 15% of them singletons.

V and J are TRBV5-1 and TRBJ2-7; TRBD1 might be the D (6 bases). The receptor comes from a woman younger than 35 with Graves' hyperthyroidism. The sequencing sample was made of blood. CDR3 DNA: TGCGCCAGCGGGAAACAGGGATACGAGCAGTACTTC. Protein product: CASGKQGYEQYF.